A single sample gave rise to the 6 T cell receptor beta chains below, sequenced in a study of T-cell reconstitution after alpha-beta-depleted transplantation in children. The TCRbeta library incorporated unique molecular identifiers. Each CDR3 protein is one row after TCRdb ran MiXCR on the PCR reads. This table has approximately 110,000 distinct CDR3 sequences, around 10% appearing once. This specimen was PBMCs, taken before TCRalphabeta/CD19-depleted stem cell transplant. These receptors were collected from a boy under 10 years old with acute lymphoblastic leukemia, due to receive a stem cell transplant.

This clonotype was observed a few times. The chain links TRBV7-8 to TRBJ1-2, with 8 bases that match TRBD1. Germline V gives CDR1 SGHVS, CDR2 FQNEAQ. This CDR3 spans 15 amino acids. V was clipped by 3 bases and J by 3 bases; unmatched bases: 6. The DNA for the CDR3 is TGTGCCAGCAGCTTCGGAAGACAGGGGTACTATGGCTACACCTTC. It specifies CASSFGRQGYYGYTF. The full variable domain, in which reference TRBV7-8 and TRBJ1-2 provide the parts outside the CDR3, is GAGVSQSPRYKVAKRGQDVALRCDPISGHVSLFWYQQALGQGPEFLTYFQNEAQLDKSGLPSDRFFAERPEGSVSTLKIQRTQQEDSAVYLCASSFGRQGYYGYTFGSGTRLTVV.

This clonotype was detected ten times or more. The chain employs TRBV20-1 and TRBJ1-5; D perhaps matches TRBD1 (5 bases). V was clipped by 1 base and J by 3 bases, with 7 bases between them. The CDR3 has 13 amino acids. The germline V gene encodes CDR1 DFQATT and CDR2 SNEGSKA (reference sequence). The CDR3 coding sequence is TGCAGTGCTAGAGGACAGCTCAATCAGCCCCAGCATTTT. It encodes CSARGQLNQPQHF.

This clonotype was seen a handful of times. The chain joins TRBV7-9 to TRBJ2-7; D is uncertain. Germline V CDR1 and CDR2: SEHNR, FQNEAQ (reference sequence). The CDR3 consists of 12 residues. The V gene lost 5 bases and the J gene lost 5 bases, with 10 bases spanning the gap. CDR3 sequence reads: CASSPTNHEQYF. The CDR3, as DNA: TGTGCCAGCAGCCCCACGAACCACGAGCAGTACTTC.

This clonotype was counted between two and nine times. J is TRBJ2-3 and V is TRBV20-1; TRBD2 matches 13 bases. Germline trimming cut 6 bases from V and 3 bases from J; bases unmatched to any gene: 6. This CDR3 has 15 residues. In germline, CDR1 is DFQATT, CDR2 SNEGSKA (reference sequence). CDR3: CSAQPGLAGTDTQYF. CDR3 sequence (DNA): TGCAGTGCCCAACCGGGACTAGCGGGGACAGATACGCAGTATTTT.

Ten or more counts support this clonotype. CDR3 DNA: TGTGCCAGCAGCCCCTATGTTGTCACTGAAGCTTTCTTT. This sequence encodes CASSPYVVTEAFF. V gene TRBV7-3 combines with J gene TRBJ1-1; D gene unclear. The germline V and J ends were trimmed by 5 bases and 4 bases, with 11 bases remaining between them. Per germline, CDR1 SGHTA and CDR2 FQGTGA. This CDR3 is 13 amino acids long. The full variable domain, in which reference TRBV7-3 and TRBJ1-1 provide the parts outside the CDR3, is GAGVSQTPSNKVTEKGKYVELRCDPISGHTALYWYRQSLGQGPEFLIYFQGTGAADDSGLPNDRFFAVRPEGSVSTLKIQRTERGDSAVYLCASSPYVVTEAFFGQGTRLTVV.

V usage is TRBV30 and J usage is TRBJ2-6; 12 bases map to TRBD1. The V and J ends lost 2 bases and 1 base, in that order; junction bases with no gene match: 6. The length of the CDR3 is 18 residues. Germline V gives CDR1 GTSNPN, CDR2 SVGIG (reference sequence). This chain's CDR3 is CAWSNRDRGRSGANVLTF. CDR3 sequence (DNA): TGTGCCTGGAGTAACCGGGACAGGGGGCGATCTGGGGCCAACGTCCTGACTTTC.